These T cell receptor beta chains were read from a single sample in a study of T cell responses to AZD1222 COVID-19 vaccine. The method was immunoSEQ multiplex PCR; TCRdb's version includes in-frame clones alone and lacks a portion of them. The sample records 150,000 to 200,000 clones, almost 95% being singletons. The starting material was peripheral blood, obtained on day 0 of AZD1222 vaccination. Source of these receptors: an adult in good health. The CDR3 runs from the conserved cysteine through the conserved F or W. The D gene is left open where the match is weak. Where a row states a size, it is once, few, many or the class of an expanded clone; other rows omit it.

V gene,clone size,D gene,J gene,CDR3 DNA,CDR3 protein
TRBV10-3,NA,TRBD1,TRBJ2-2,TGTGCCATCACAAAGGGGGCAGCTACCGGGGAGCTGTTTTTT,CAITKGAATGELFF
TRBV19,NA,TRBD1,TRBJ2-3,TGTGCCAGTAGTTTCTTACAGGGGGTTGACACAGATACGCAGTATTTT,CASSFLQGVDTDTQYF
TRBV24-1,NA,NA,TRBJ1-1,TGTGCCACCAGTGCCCCTGGGGAGGGAACCAGCACTGAAGCTTTCTTT,CATSAPGEGTSTEAFF
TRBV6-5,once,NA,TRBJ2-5,TGTGCCAGCAGTTACGAGCTCAAAGAAGAGACCCAGTACTTC,CASSYELKEETQYF
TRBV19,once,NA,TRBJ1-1,TGTGCCAGTAGTATGAGTAGGGCCACTGAAGCTTTCTTT,CASSMSRATEAFF
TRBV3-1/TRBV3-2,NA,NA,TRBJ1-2,TGTGCCAGCAGCCAAGAGTTCCACCGCTCGGGCCATGGCTACACCTTC,CASSQEFHRSGHGYTF
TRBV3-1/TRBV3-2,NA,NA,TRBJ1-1,TGTGCCAGCAGCCCGGGCACTGAAGCTTTCTTT,CASSPGTEAFF
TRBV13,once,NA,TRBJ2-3,TGTGCCAGCAGCTTAGGGGGTATCAGGGGCACAGATACGCAGTATTTT,CASSLGGIRGTDTQYF
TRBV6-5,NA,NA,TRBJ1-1,TGTGCCAGCAGTTTCTATGAGGGCTGGGGAGCTTTCTTT,CASSFYEGWGAFF
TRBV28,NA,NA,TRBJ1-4,TGTGCCAGCAGTTTATGGCAGGCTGAAAAAAAACTGTTTTTT,CASSLWQAEKKLFF
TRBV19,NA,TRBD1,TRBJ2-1,TGTGCCAGTAGTCCAGGGGGAAGCTCCTACAATGAGCAGTTCTTC,CASSPGGSSYNEQFF
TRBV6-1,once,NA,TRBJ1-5,TGTGCCAGCAGTGATACTCTCTATAGCAATCAGCCCCAGCATTTT,CASSDTLYSNQPQHF
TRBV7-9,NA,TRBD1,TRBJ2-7,TGTGCCAGCAGCCCAGGACAGGGGTCCGCCTACGAGCAGTACTTC,CASSPGQGSAYEQYF
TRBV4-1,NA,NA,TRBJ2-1,TGCGCCAGCAGCCAAGTTGGTGGGCAGGGTTCCTACAATGAGCAGTTCTTC,CASSQVGGQGSYNEQFF
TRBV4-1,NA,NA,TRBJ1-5,TGCGCCAGCAGCCAAGAGGTGGATCAGCCCCAGCATTTT,CASSQEVDQPQHF
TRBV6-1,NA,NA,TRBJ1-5,TGTGCCAGCAGTGGGAGGGCCGGGACCGGGAATCAGCCCCAGCATTTT,CASSGRAGTGNQPQHF
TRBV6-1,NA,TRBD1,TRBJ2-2,TGTGCCAGCAGTGAATTGACAGGGACGAACACCGGGGAGCTGTTTTTT,CASSELTGTNTGELFF
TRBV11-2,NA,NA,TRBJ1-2,TGTGCCAGCAGCGAATCCCAGGCTGCATATGGCTACACCTTC,CASSESQAAYGYTF
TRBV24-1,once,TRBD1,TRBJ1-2,TGTGCCACCAGGGGACAGGGAAAAGGTGGCTACACCTTC,CATRGQGKGGYTF
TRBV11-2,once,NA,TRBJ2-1,TGTGCCAGCAGCTTACAAGGAGTCCGTGCCAATGAGCAGTTCTTC,CASSLQGVRANEQFF
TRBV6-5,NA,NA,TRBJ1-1,TGTGCCAGCGGTTTTAATCAACGAGCTTTCTTT,CASGFNQRAFF
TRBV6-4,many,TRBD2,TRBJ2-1,TGTGCCAGCAGTGAAGCGGGGTACAATGAGCAGTTCTTC,CASSEAGYNEQFF
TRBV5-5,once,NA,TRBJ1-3,TGTGCCAGCAGCTTTGGTTGGGGTAGGCAGATCTCTGGAAACACCATATATTTT,CASSFGWGRQISGNTIYF
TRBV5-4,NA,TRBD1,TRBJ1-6,TGTGCCAGCTCGGAGGGGGCCGTACCGTCACCCCTCCACTTT,CASSEGAVPSPLHF
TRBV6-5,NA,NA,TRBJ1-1,TGTGCCAGCAGTTACTCCACAGGGACGGTGAACACTGAAGCTTTCTTT,CASSYSTGTVNTEAFF
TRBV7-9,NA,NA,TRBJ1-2,TGTGCCAGCACTGGGGGTCCGGACCGCTATGGCTACACCTTC,CASTGGPDRYGYTF
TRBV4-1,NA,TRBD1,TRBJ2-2,TGCGCCAGCAGCCAAGAATCTTCAGGGGGTGACACCGGGGAGCTGTTTTTT,CASSQESSGGDTGELFF
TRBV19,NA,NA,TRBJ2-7,TGTGCCAGTAGTATGAGAAGCCTCCGCGAGCAGTACTTC,CASSMRSLREQYF
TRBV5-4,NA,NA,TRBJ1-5,TGTGCCAGCAGCTTCGGGGGCTCTCAGCCCCAGCATTTT,CASSFGGSQPQHF
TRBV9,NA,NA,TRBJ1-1,TGTGCCAGCAGCCGGTCAGGGTTGACTGAAGCTTTCTTT,CASSRSGLTEAFF
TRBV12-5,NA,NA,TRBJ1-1,TGTGCTAGTGGTTTGGGACATATAAACACTGAAGCTTTCTTT,CASGLGHINTEAFF
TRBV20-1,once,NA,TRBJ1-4,TGCAGTGCCCTCGTGGGGGGGGCACTGTTTTTT,CSALVGGALFF
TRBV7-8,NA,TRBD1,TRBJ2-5,TGTGCCAGCAGCATCCGGGACAGGGGTTTCAAAGAGACCCAGTACTTC,CASSIRDRGFKETQYF
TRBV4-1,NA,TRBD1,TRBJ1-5,TGCGCCAGCAGCCAAGGAAGCCCCCGACAGGGGATTTTTAATCAGCCCCAGCATTTT,CASSQGSPRQGIFNQPQHF
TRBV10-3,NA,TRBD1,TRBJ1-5,TGTGCCATCAGTGAGAACGGACAGGGAAATCAGCCCCAGCATTTT,CAISENGQGNQPQHF
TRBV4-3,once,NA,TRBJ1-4,TGCGCCAGCAGCCAAGGACCGACTGGTGGTGAAAAACTGTTTTTT,CASSQGPTGGEKLFF
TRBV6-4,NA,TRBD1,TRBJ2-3,TGTGCCAGCAGTGATACGACAGGGGGCGCAGATACGCAGTATTTT,CASSDTTGGADTQYF
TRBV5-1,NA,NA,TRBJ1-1,TGCGCCAGCAGCTTCTTCGATTTGAACACTGAAGCTTTCTTT,CASSFFDLNTEAFF
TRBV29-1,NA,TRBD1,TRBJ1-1,TGCAGCGTTGAAGGGGGGGACAGGGTTACTGAAGCTTTCTTT,CSVEGGDRVTEAFF
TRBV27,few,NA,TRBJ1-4,TGTGCCAGCAGTTTAAGCTTAGGAACCGCAACTAATGAAAAACTGTTTTTT,CASSLSLGTATNEKLFF
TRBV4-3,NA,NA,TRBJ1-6,TGCGCCAGCAGCCATCTCGGGACGGGGGATAATTCACCCCTCCACTTT,CASSHLGTGDNSPLHF
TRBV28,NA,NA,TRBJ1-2,TGTGCCAGCAGTTTATCTCTCAGGGAAGGCTACACCTTC,CASSLSLREGYTF
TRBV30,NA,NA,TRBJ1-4,TGTGCCTCGCAGAGTATGGGGGCCCAAAATGAAAAACTGTTTTTT,CASQSMGAQNEKLFF
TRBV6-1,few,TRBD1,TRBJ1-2,TGTGCCAGCAGTGAGCCCCCTGACAGGGTAGCTGGCTACACCTTC,CASSEPPDRVAGYTF
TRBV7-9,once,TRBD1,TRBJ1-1,TGTGCCAGCAGCTCAGACAGGGCAGGAGACACTGAAGCTTTCTTT,CASSSDRAGDTEAFF
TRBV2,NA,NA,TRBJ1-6,TGTGCCAGCAGTGGGGAGTTTTCACCCCTCCACTTT,CASSGEFSPLHF
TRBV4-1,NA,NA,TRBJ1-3,TGCGCCAGCAGCCAAGTAGCCCTGACAGGAGGTTCTGGAAACACCATATATTTT,CASSQVALTGGSGNTIYF
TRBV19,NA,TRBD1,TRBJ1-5,TGTGCCAGTAGCTCCAGGACAGGGGTGGTTCAGCCCCAGCATTTT,CASSSRTGVVQPQHF
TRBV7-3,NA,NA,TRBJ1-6,TGTGCCAGCAGCAAAAGGGCAGGGAGTACTCCCGAGAGCCCCTATAATTCACCCCTCCACTTT,CASSKRAGSTPESPYNSPLHF
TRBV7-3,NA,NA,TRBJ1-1,TGTGCCAGCAGCGCCCAACCGGGACACCTGAACACTGAAGCTTTCTTT,CASSAQPGHLNTEAFF
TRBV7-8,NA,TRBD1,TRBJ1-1,TGTGCCAGCAGCTCTCGACAGGGGACCTGGTTTAACACTGAAGCTTTCTTT,CASSSRQGTWFNTEAFF
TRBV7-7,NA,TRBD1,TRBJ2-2,TGTGCCAGCAGCCCGGGACAGGGTGCCACCGGGGAGCTGTTTTTT,CASSPGQGATGELFF
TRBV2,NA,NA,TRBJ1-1,TGTGCCAGCTCCGGGGCGATCGTTGAAGCTTTCTTT,CASSGAIVEAFF
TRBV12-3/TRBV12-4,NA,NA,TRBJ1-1,TGTGCCAGCAGTTTAGGAGCTTTCTTT,CASSLGAFF